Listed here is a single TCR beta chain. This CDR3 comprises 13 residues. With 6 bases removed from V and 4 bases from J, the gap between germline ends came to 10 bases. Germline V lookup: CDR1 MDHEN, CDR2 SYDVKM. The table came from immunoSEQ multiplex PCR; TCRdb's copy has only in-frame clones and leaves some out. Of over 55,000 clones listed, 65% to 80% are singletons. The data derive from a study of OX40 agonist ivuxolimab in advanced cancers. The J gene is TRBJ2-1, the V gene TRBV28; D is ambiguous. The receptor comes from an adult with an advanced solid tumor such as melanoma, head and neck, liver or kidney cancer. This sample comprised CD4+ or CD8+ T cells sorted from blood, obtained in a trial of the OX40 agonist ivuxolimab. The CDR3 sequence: CASRLDFYNEQFF. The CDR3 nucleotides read TGTGCCAGCAGGCTTGACTTTTACAATGAGCAGTTCTTC. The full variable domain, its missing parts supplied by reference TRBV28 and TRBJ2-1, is DVKVTQSSRYLVKRTGEKVFLECVQDMDHENMFWYRQDPGLGLRLIYFSYDVKMKEKGDIPEGYSVSREKKERFSLILESASTNQTSMYLCASRLDFYNEQFFGPGTRLTVL.